The next 19 T cell receptor beta chains were all read from a single sample in a study of shared clonotypes between healthy human individuals (dated by TCRdb to about 2020). The library relied on the immunoSEQ multiplex PCR assay. TCRdb obtained this table from immuneACCESS and retained in-frame rearrangements with V and J assigned. These tables miss some clones; where compared with another copy, unresolved V genes account for less than half of the shortfall, and the remainder is unexplained. Present in this sample are approximately 2.5 million clones, approximately 94% of which were seen just once. The ten biggest clones cover around 0.14% of the sample. Sequenced material: naive CD4+ T cells sorted from blood. The sample's cell subset or site label, decoded: CD45RA+ positively selected. All receptors derive from a man aged 18 to 29 in good health.

The chain couples TRBV30 to TRBJ2-2; 9 bases fit TRBD1. V shed 2 bases, J shed 13 bases, and the junction held 5 bases outside the gene matches. CDR3 length: 12 amino acids. Germline loops: CDR1 GTSNPN, CDR2 SVGIG (reference sequence). The chain's CDR3 is CAWSLQDRGLFF. CDR3 nucleotide sequence: TGTGCCTGGAGTCTACAGGACAGGGGGCTGTTTTTT. The complete variable domain, with remaining parts taken from reference TRBV30 and TRBJ2-2, reads SQTIHQWPATLVQPVGSPLSLECTVEGTSNPNLYWYRQAAGRGLQLLFYSVGIGQISSEVPQNLSASRPQDRQFILSSKKLLLSDSGFYLCAWSLQDRGLFFGEGSRLTVL.

This chain uses TRBV5-6 with TRBJ2-7; D gene uncertain. This CDR3 has 13 residues. The V gene's germline CDR1 is SGHDT and CDR2 YYEEEE. Trimming stripped 6 bases from V and 0 bases from J, with 10 bases between. CDR3: CASTRQRSYEQYF. The CDR3 DNA is TGTGCCAGCACCAGACAACGCTCCTACGAGCAGTACTTC.

This rearrangement joins TRBV5-1 to TRBJ2-6, with 10 bases identical to TRBD1. The J segment lost 2 bases and the V segment lost 0 bases, leaving 2 bases of the junction unmatched. The CDR3 is 17 amino acids. Germline V gene lookup returns CDR1 SGHRS and CDR2 YFSETQ. CDR3 sequence: CASSLETGGTGANVLTF. The CDR3 DNA follows: TGCGCCAGCAGCTTGGAGACAGGGGGCACTGGGGCCAACGTCCTGACTTTC.

The chain combines TRBV14 with TRBJ1-1, with D perhaps matching TRBD1 (6 bases). Germline loops: CDR1 SGHDN, CDR2 FVKESK. The V end was cut by 1 base, the J end by 8 bases, with 20 bases between. This CDR3 contains 16 residues. CDR3 residues: CASSQVGAVRISEAFF. The CDR3 DNA follows: TGTGCCAGCAGCCAAGTGGGGGCCGTGAGGATTTCCGAAGCTTTCTTT.

For this clone: Other DNA sequences from this sample encode an identical CDR3 as well. J is TRBJ2-3 and V is TRBV5-1; 7 nucleotides line up with TRBD1. Unmatched junction bases numbered 5, after V lost 4 bases and J lost 3 bases. The CDR3 extends over 14 amino acids. Germline V gives CDR1 SGHRS, CDR2 YFSETQ. CDR3 residues: CASSLRTGTDTQYF. CDR3 nucleotides: TGCGCCAGCAGCCTGCGGACAGGAACAGATACGCAGTATTTT.

The chain couples TRBV4-1 to TRBJ1-6; the D gene is possibly TRBD1 (5 bases). Germline V gives CDR1 MGHRA, CDR2 YSYEKL. This CDR3 has 16 amino acids. The V gene lost 4 bases and the J gene lost 7 bases, with 17 bases spanning the gap. CDR3 sequence: CASSPGGTALNSPLHF. CDR3 DNA sequence: TGCGCCAGCAGCCCGGGTGGGACGGCTCTCAATTCACCCCTCCACTTT.

The chain is built from TRBV2 and TRBJ2-7; no clear D gene. This CDR3 has 11 residues. Germline values: CDR1 SNHLY, CDR2 FYNNEI. V lost 3 bases, J lost 6 bases, and 6 bases lay in between. The CDR3 loop reads CASSDHSEQYF. The DNA for the CDR3 is TGTGCCAGCAGTGACCACTCCGAGCAGTACTTC.

The V gene is TRBV7-9, the J gene TRBJ2-5, with D unclear. CDR1 is SEHNR, CDR2 FQNEAQ, per germline (reference sequence). The CDR3 covers 11 residues. V was clipped by 8 bases and J by 2 bases, with 6 bases between them. Here the CDR3 reads CASVVQETQYF. CDR3 DNA sequence: TGTGCCAGCGTTGTACAAGAGACCCAGTACTTC.

The chain carries TRBV9 and TRBJ2-2; 9 bases fit TRBD1. The CDR3 extends over 17 amino acids. Germline loops: CDR1 SGDLS, CDR2 YYNGEE. The ends lost 1 base at V and 5 bases at J; junction bases unmatched: 9. The CDR3 reads CASSVTGPGTGTGELFF. The DNA for the CDR3 is TGTGCCAGCAGCGTAACCGGACCCGGGACAGGGACCGGGGAGCTGTTTTTT.

The chain couples TRBV19 to TRBJ2-7; TRBD2 matches at 9 bases. Germline CDR1 and CDR2: LNHDA and SQIVND (reference sequence). The CDR3 runs 14 residues. V lost 2 bases, J lost 3 bases, and 2 bases stayed unmatched. CDR3 DNA: TGTGCCAGTAGTATACGAGCGGGGGGCTACGAGCAGTACTTC. Encoded protein: CASSIRAGGYEQYF.

This clone has just one count. This chain links TRBV5-1 with TRBJ1-3; D gene ambiguous. V was shortened by 4 bases and J by 2 bases, with 13 bases between the two germline ends. The CDR3 runs to 15 residues. Germline V gene data show CDR1 as SGHRS and CDR2 as YFSETQ. The CDR3 sequence is CASSPDQFAGNTIYF. As DNA, the CDR3 is TGCGCCAGCAGCCCAGACCAATTCGCTGGAAACACCATATATTTT.

The gene calls are TRBV28 and TRBJ1-2; 7 nucleotides agree with TRBD1. Looked up from germline, CDR1 is MDHEN and CDR2 is SYDVKM. Trimming took 5 bases from V and 8 from J; bases not matched to a gene: 14. The CDR3 length is 15 residues. The CDR3 region has the DNA TGTGCCAGCAGTCCGCCGACAGGGTGGGTAGGGGGCTACACCTTC. Translating gives CASSPPTGWVGGYTF.

This chain links TRBV6-5 with TRBJ1-5, with TRBD1 matching over 7 bases. J was trimmed by 0 bases and V by 4 bases; bases with no gene match: 3. This CDR3 comprises 15 residues. Germline CDR1 is MNHEY and CDR2 is SVGAGI. CDR3 region: CASSFGTASNQPQHF. Written as DNA, the CDR3 is TGTGCCAGCAGTTTCGGGACAGCTAGCAATCAGCCCCAGCATTTT.

This clone came up a few times. This same CDR3 is encoded by further DNA sequences in the sample. The chain is built from TRBV7-9 and TRBJ1-5, with D unresolved. There are 12 residues in the CDR3. The germline V gene has CDR1 SEHNR and CDR2 FQNEAQ (reference sequence). Trimming removed 1 base at V and 7 bases at J, with 5 bases between. The CDR3 reads CASSLDFQPQHF. The CDR3 DNA sequence: TGTGCCAGCAGCTTAGACTTCCAGCCCCAGCATTTT.

This rearrangement joins TRBV4-1 to TRBJ2-7, with D possibly matching TRBD1 (5 bases). Deletions cut 1 base from V and 1 base from J, with 14 bases between. The CDR3 is made up of 16 amino acids. Germline V gene sequence: CDR1 MGHRA, CDR2 YSYEKL. The CDR3 sequence is CASSQGRQGNSYEQYF. The CDR3 nucleotides are TGCGCCAGCAGCCAAGGACGTCAGGGTAATTCCTACGAGCAGTACTTC.

The CDR3: CASSPGGGLRETQYF. The CDR3, as DNA: TGTGCCAGCAGCCCGGGTGGGGGGTTACGGGAGACCCAGTACTTC. The V gene is TRBV9, the J gene TRBJ2-5; D possibly corresponds to TRBD2 (6 bases). This CDR3 comprises 15 residues. The V and J ends lost 4 bases and 5 bases respectively, with 18 bases between them. Germline V gene lookup returns CDR1 SGDLS and CDR2 YYNGEE.

V gene TRBV5-1 combines with J gene TRBJ1-3; no clear D. Germline CDR1 reads SGHRS; CDR2 reads YFSETQ. V was trimmed by 1 base and J by 0 bases, leaving 11 bases between them. The CDR3 is 16 amino acids. The CDR3 DNA sequence: TGCGCCAGCAGCTTGTCCTCCCTAAACTCTGGAAACACCATATATTTT. This encodes CASSLSSLNSGNTIYF.

The CDR3 sequence: CASSFGTSPPEQYF. The DNA of the CDR3 is TGTGCCAGCAGCTTCGGGACTAGCCCTCCGGAGCAGTACTTC. The V and J genes are TRBV7-2 and TRBJ2-7; 9 positions match TRBD2. CDR1 SGHTA and CDR2 FQGNSA come from the germline V gene. V lost 3 bases to trimming and J lost 7 bases; unmatched junction nucleotides: 7. This CDR3 spans 14 amino acids. The whole variable domain, remainder taken from reference TRBV7-2 and TRBJ2-7, is GAGVSQSPSNKVTEKGKDVELRCDPISGHTALYWYRQSLGQGLEFLIYFQGNSAPDKSGLPSDRFSAERTGGSVSTLTIQRTQQEDSAVYLCASSFGTSPPEQYFGPGTRLTVT.

This chain links TRBV11-2 with TRBJ2-5; no reliable D call. This CDR3 spans 15 amino acids. Trimming shortened V by 1 base and J by 4 bases, and 13 bases separated the two germline ends. Germline values: CDR1 SGHAT, CDR2 FQNNGV. The CDR3 DNA reads TGTGCCAGCAGCTTAGGATCCGACTCAGGAGAGACCCAGTACTTC. It translates to CASSLGSDSGETQYF.